The T cell receptor (beta chain) described here comes from a study of naive and memory T cell subsets. Whole-study findings and limits: Naive and memory subsets had different power law exponents for TCR abundance.

In this sample, this clonotype turned up once. The antigen is undetermined. One junction end does not reproduce the germline sequence, and a read error may be involved. Both TRBC1 and TRBC2 were covered by a beta constant-region primer of two equimolar oligonucleotides. A 12-nucleotide UMI and the SP2 primer were added to the cDNA 3' end by oligonucleotide ligation. MiXCR, applied by TCRdb to the UMI-ligation and nested PCR reads, yields one record per CDR3 protein. The data hold 70,000 to 95,000 distinct CDR3 sequences, with around 7% observed a single time. CD4 T cells were positively selected, then CD8 T cells from the CD4-negative fraction. Cells stained for CD3, CD4, CD8, CD45RA and CD27 were sorted into four subsets. The CDR3 has 15 residues. The germline gives CDR1 KGHDR, CDR2 SFDVKD.

This TCR was recovered from a human donor in good health. The rearrangement uses TRBV24-1 and TRBJ2-1; 11 positions agree with TRBD2. The sequenced material came from central memory CD4+ T cells from blood. Here the CDR3 DNA reads TGTGACACCAGTGAGTCGACTAGCGGGGCCAATGAGCAGTTCTTC. This codes for CDTSESTSGANEQFF.